The clone carrying this T cell receptor beta chain has more than one count but fewer than ten. The antigen remains undetermined. Researchers ran the PCR with 60 Vbeta and 13 Jbeta primers. Per the original data handling: In a later analysis, the count reached about 80 million unique TCR beta chains, with roughly 9.9 million shared. The protocol was immunoSEQ multiplex PCR, while the TCRdb copy is restricted to in-frame clones and leaves out a portion. V and J calls and clone size are those listed in that table; D and trimming were worked out from the DNA. The sample has about 180,000 clones; 77% are singletons. The CDR3 is 14 amino acids. Trimming shortened V by 3 bases and J by 8 bases, and 13 bases separated the two germline ends. Germline V lookup: CDR1 SEHNR, CDR2 FQNEAQ (reference sequence). The sample is drawn from a study of cytomegalovirus exposure and HLA in healthy donors. Study conclusions and caveats: The authors later linked a missense DCLRE1C variant to TCR beta V- and J-gene trimming.

The clonotype originates from a man aged 18 to 30 in good health and CMV-seronegative. The sequenced material came from PBMCs. The rearrangement uses TRBV7-9 and TRBJ1-4, with D unclear. The CDR3 reads CASSFHTVEEKLFF. In DNA form, the CDR3 reads TGTGCCAGCAGCTTCCATACGGTAGAAGAAAAACTGTTTTTT.